This T cell receptor beta chain stems from a study of control samples from healthy donors and cancer patients. The CDR3 is 12 amino acids. Germline V gene data show CDR1 as SGHNT and CDR2 as YYREEE (reference sequence). The V end lost 5 bases, the J end lost 3 bases, and 7 bases lay between the germline ends. Sequencing was performed with immunoSEQ multiplex PCR; in TCRdb, only in-frame clones are kept and a portion is missing. In the table there are about 120,000 clones, over 75% of which are singletons. Sample: PBMCs. The chain carries TRBV5-4 and TRBJ2-3, with D unresolved. This clonotype was sampled from a woman between 45 and 60 years old with colorectal cancer. The CDR3 DNA sequence: TGTGCCAGCAGACAAGAAACAGATACGCAGTATTTT. Translating it yields CASRQETDTQYF. Full variable domain (remainder filled in from reference TRBV5-4 and TRBJ2-3): ETGVTQSPTHLIKTRGQQVTLRCSSQSGHNTVSWYQQALGQGPQFIFQYYREEENGRGNFPPRFSGLQFPNYSSELNVNALELDDSALYLCASRQETDTQYFGPGTRLTVL.